The rows below give T cell receptor beta chains drawn from one sample of a study of T cell changes during pregnancy in multiple sclerosis. Clones were read by immunoSEQ multiplex PCR, and TCRdb kept only the in-frame ones, dropping some. The sample yields about 80,000 clones, about 92% seen once. Sample: peripheral blood, taken before pregnancy. These receptor sequences come from a female donor with multiple sclerosis, enrolled in a pregnancy study. The CDR3 runs from the conserved cysteine through the conserved F or W. Each record gives: V gene, D gene, CDR3 protein. A D gene is named only where the DNA matches it firmly.

>TRBV29-1|TRBD2
CSGGLAKYNEQFF
>TRBV7-3|TRBD1
CASGGQGASTGELFF
>TRBV4-1|TRBD1
CASSLTGEGGTDTQYF
>TRBV19|.
CASSPRSGTEAFF
>TRBV19|TRBD2
CASSIVLLAGGGAKNIQYF
>TRBV5-5|TRBD2
CASSNGLADYNEQFF
>TRBV7-9|.
CASSLGGQVEAFF
>TRBV6-6|.
CASSSVRSYNSPLHF
>TRBV7-7|TRBD1
CASSLGPGQGMGPQETQYF
>TRBV14|.
CASSQGLLPETQYF
>TRBV5-8|TRBD1
CASRPGTGRLKTQYF
>TRBV7-2|TRBD1
CASSLMGMGQGASGEQFF
>TRBV5-4|TRBD1
CASRLGQGVNEQFF
>TRBV30|.
CAWMQGTNEKLFF
>TRBV5-1|TRBD2
CASSPMAGGNTGELFF
>TRBV30|.
CAWRAGRIPNYGYTF
>TRBV29-1|TRBD1
CSVRRGLAEQYF
>TRBV6-6|TRBD1
CASIPPGTGQDEAFF
>TRBV9|.
CASSVGGVKTDTQYF
>TRBV6-5|TRBD1
CASSYSSGQILLAFF
>TRBV30|.
CAWRTPGSLDTQYF
>TRBV9|.
CASSAGGSDTQYF
>TRBV19|.
CASSLVDSGTEAFF
>TRBV6-6|.
CASSSNRAGELFF
>TRBV20-1|TRBD1
CSARDRAGYTF
>TRBV28|.
CASSFQLMNTEAFF
>TRBV7-9|.
CASSLAVYTGELFF
>TRBV2|.
CASILVEETQYF
>TRBV7-9|TRBD2
CASSLALMASGGEVYEQYF
>TRBV7-6|.
CASSLGTIQETQYF
>TRBV29-1|TRBD1
CSAATGGSYNEQFF
>TRBV29-1|.
CSARGAGATGELFF
>TRBV6-6|.
CASRGDRHVEAFF
>TRBV7-8|.
CASSLASRSLGLNQPQHF
>TRBV2|.
CANMYTNTEAFF
>TRBV19|.
CASKGNMNTEAFF
>TRBV7-9|.
CASSLSPGLRPYEQYF
>TRBV15|TRBD2
CATSRDPPGGGRETQYF
>TRBV5-1|.
CASRAGNTEAFF
>TRBV5-1|.
CASSLVTQQFF
>TRBV5-4|.
CASSLRWARETQYF
>TRBV6-5|TRBD2
CASSYWSGRAGELFF
>TRBV9|TRBD1
CASSGDSSGLEGYTF
>TRBV5-1|.
CASEELGRGLTEAFF
>TRBV5-1|TRBD2
CASSFGGANEQFF
>TRBV5-1|TRBD1
CASSFGQGAVGNTIYF
>TRBV13|TRBD1
CASSLGHRGTEAFF
>TRBV9|.
CASSVYSQETQYF